A single sample gave rise to the 18 T cell receptor beta chains below, sequenced in a study of early T cells in non-severe SARS-CoV-2 infection. TCRdb re-called the 5' RACE reads through MiXCR, storing one row per CDR3 protein. The repertoire holds about 98,000 distinct CDR3 sequences, with 10% to 15% as singletons. Material for sequencing was whole blood. These receptors all stem from an adult who was a healthcare worker with PCR-confirmed SARS-CoV-2 infection or an uninfected control (not recorded which).

V is TRBV7-2 and J is TRBJ2-7, with 8 bases identical to TRBD1. This CDR3 is 14 amino acids long. Germline assignment: CDR1 SGHTA and CDR2 FQGNSA. V shed 5 bases and J 6 bases; nucleotides not matched to a gene: 9. CDR3 sequence reads: CASSQGATSIEQYF. CDR3 in DNA: TGTGCCAGCAGCCAGGGGGCGACTAGTATCGAGCAGTACTTC.

This clonotype was observed many times. This chain uses TRBV12-3 or TRBV12-4 with TRBJ1-1; maybe TRBD1 (6 bases). The CDR3 runs to 14 residues. The germline V and J ends were trimmed by 7 bases and 1 base, with 13 bases remaining between them. The DNA for the CDR3 is TGTGCCAGCACCCCGACAGGAAAGAACACTGAAGCTTTCTTT. It is translated as CASTPTGKNTEAFF.

This clonotype was seen ten or more times. The chain has TRBV3-1 and TRBJ2-3; D could derive from TRBD1 or TRBD2 (6 bases each). CDR3 size: 17 residues. The V and J ends lost 3 bases and 2 bases respectively, with 18 bases between them. Germline CDR1 reads LGHDT; CDR2 reads YNNKEL (reference sequence). CDR3 in amino acids: CASSQIGGTSFTDTQYF. DNA for the CDR3: TGTGCCAGCAGCCAGATAGGCGGGACAAGCTTCACAGATACGCAGTATTTT.

This clonotype came up many times. The rearrangement joins TRBV11-2 to TRBJ2-1; the D is unclear. The V gene lost 4 bases and the J gene lost 8 bases, with 18 bases spanning the gap. The CDR3 has 15 residues. CDR1 and CDR2 (germline): SGHAT, FQNNGV. The DNA for the CDR3 is TGTGCCAGCAGCTCGTACCGAACAGAAAGGCATGAGCAGTTCTTC. Its translation: CASSSYRTERHEQFF.

This clonotype was seen ten or more times. This CDR3 reads CASSLDAGGESGELFF. The CDR3 bases are TGTGCCAGCAGCTTGGATGCAGGGGGCGAGTCCGGGGAGCTGTTTTTT. V gene TRBV5-4 combines with J gene TRBJ2-2, with 8 nucleotides matching TRBD1. Germline CDR1 SGHNT, CDR2 YYREEE (reference sequence). Trimming cost V 0 bases and J 6 bases; bases outside gene matches: 7. The CDR3 consists of 16 residues.

A few counts support this clonotype. This sequence joins TRBV7-9 and TRBJ1-4; D may be TRBD1 (6 bases). Germline V gives CDR1 SEHNR, CDR2 FQNEAQ (reference sequence). V was cut by 0 bases and J by 6 bases, with 11 bases left in between. This CDR3 region has 15 residues. CDR3 region: CASSLAGAIDEKLFF. The CDR3 region has the DNA TGTGCCAGCAGCTTAGCGGGGGCGATTGATGAAAAACTGTTTTTT.

The sample holds a few counts of this clonotype. The CDR3 region has the DNA TGTGCCAGCAGTTACTTCCTACAGGGAGGCTATGAGCAGTTCTTC. This sequence encodes CASSYFLQGGYEQFF. J is TRBJ2-1 and V is TRBV6-5; D is tentatively TRBD1 or TRBD2 (6 bases each). This CDR3 comprises 15 residues. Germline values: CDR1 MNHEY, CDR2 SVGAGI. Trimming stripped 1 base from V and 8 bases from J, with 15 bases between.

A few counts support this clonotype. The chain recombines TRBV19 with TRBJ1-2, with 8 nucleotides matching TRBD1. Germline V lookup: CDR1 LNHDA, CDR2 SQIVND (reference sequence). CDR3 length equals 14 residues. With V trimmed by 6 bases and J by 6 bases, 9 bases remained unmatched. CDR3 region: CASSPRGQGHGYTF. CDR3 coding DNA: TGTGCCAGTAGCCCTCGAGGACAGGGACATGGCTACACCTTC.

This clonotype occurred many times. This rearrangement joins TRBV12-3 or TRBV12-4 to TRBJ2-1; D might be TRBD2 (5 bases). This CDR3 is built from 9 residues. The V gene lost 8 bases and the J gene lost 9 bases, with 5 bases spanning the gap. The CDR3 is CASGSEQFF. The CDR3 DNA is TGTGCCAGCGGGAGTGAGCAGTTCTTC.

The genes are TRBV6-1 and TRBJ2-3; TRBD2 agrees at 8 bases. V dropped 11 bases and J dropped 3; count of bases not matched to a gene: 7. This CDR3 has 13 amino acids. Germline V CDR1 and CDR2: MNHNS, SASEGT. The CDR3, as DNA: TGTGCCGGCGCGGGACTAGAAACAGATACGCAGTATTTT. It codes for CAGAGLETDTQYF.

This clonotype came up many times. The chain recombines TRBV7-2 with TRBJ1-5; TRBD1 might be the D (6 bases). The CDR3 sequence is 17 residues long. Germline CDR1 SGHTA, CDR2 FQGNSA. The ends were cut back, 5 bases at V and 3 bases at J, with 20 bases in the middle. The CDR3 bases are TGTGCCAGCAGCGTGGGGGCAGGCCATAATTTCAATCAGCCCCAGCATTTT. Translating it yields CASSVGAGHNFNQPQHF.

This clonotype was detected ten times or more. The chain has TRBV5-8 and TRBJ2-1; 10 bases are a match to TRBD2. The CDR3 runs to 17 residues. V lost 0 bases, J lost 9 bases, and 12 bases stayed unmatched. Germline CDR1 and CDR2: SGHTS and YDEGEE. The CDR3 protein is CASSLEEREGRWGEQFF. Written as DNA, the CDR3 is TGTGCCAGCAGCTTGGAAGAGCGGGAGGGCCGTTGGGGTGAGCAGTTCTTC.

This clonotype has at least ten counts. The chain carries TRBV27 and TRBJ1-1; weak D call: TRBD1 (6 bases). The germline CDR1 and CDR2 sequences are MNHEY and SMNVEV (reference sequence). The CDR3 length is 14 residues. The germline V and J ends were trimmed by 6 bases and 5 bases, with 16 bases remaining between them. CDR3 in DNA: TGTGCCAGCAGGCGAAACAGGGAGTCGACTGAAGCTTTCTTT. It is translated as CASRRNRESTEAFF.

By sample share, this clonotype is medium-sized. The gene calls are TRBV29-1 and TRBJ1-1; no clear D gene. This CDR3 spans 11 amino acids. The V end lost 5 bases, the J end lost 0 bases, and 4 bases lay between the germline ends. Germline CDR1 reads SQVTM; CDR2 reads ANQGSEA. The CDR3 nucleotides are TGCAGCGTTCGGGTGAACACTGAAGCTTTCTTT. Translated: CSVRVNTEAFF.

This clonotype was seen repeatedly, ten times or more. The J gene is TRBJ2-3, the V gene TRBV28; D is perhaps TRBD1 (6 bases). The CDR3 consists of 15 residues. CDR1 and CDR2 (germline): MDHEN, SYDVKM. The ends were cut back, 3 bases at V and 2 bases at J, with 12 bases in the middle. The CDR3 protein is CASSLDSLNTDTQYF. The DNA for the CDR3 is TGTGCCAGCAGTTTGGACAGCTTAAACACAGATACGCAGTATTTT.

The V and J genes are TRBV15 and TRBJ2-1; the D is unclear. Germline lookup yields CDR1 LNHNV and CDR2 YYDKDF (reference sequence). This CDR3 region has 15 residues. Trimming pared 1 base from V and 5 bases from J, leaving 12 bases between. As DNA, the CDR3 is TGTGCCACCAGCAGAGTCGGCAGTTTCGACAATGAGCAGTTCTTC. This sequence encodes CATSRVGSFDNEQFF.

This clonotype was counted only a few times. The chain couples TRBV7-9 to TRBJ2-2, with D perhaps TRBD2 (5 bases). Trimming shortened V by 7 bases and J by 4 bases, and 10 bases separated the two germline ends. From germline, CDR1 is SEHNR and CDR2 FQNEAQ (reference sequence). This CDR3 has 13 amino acids. The CDR3 sequence: CASIGGPTGELFF. DNA of the CDR3: TGTGCCAGCATTGGAGGACCCACCGGGGAGCTGTTTTTT.

V usage is TRBV7-2 and J usage is TRBJ1-1; D is unresolved. The CDR3 totals 12 residues. Germline CDR1 and CDR2: SGHTA and FQGNSA. Trimming removed 2 bases from V and 3 bases from J, with 4 bases in between. The CDR3 here is CASSLYDTEAFF. The CDR3 DNA sequence: TGTGCCAGCAGCTTATACGACACTGAAGCTTTCTTT.